The 23 T cell receptor beta chains reported below all come from one sample, sequenced in a study of response to subunit inactivated influenza vaccine. Each CDR3 protein is one row after TCRdb ran MiXCR on the RT-PCR reads. In the table there are about 580,000 distinct CDR3 sequences, about 14% of which are singletons. Sequences were derived from PBMCs from blood, sampled 11 to 12 days after vaccination. These receptors all stem from a man aged 50 to 59 who received an inactivated influenza vaccine.

Only a few counts were recorded for this clonotype. The V and J genes are TRBV6-5 and TRBJ2-3; D ambiguous. This CDR3 region has 15 residues. V lost 2 bases and J 0 bases, leaving 9 bases between the germline ends. Germline CDR1 MNHEY, CDR2 SVGAGI. The CDR3 here is CASSYQYSSTDTQYF. Written as DNA, the CDR3 is TGTGCCAGCAGTTACCAATATTCTAGCACAGATACGCAGTATTTT.

This clonotype turned up a few times. The gene calls are TRBV7-9 and TRBJ2-7; TRBD2 might be the D (6 bases). Germline V gene lookup returns CDR1 SEHNR and CDR2 FQNEAQ (reference sequence). This CDR3 spans 14 amino acids. V shed 1 base and J shed 11 bases, with 18 bases lying between them. The CDR3 here is CASSLGVRDSGKYF. The CDR3 coding sequence is TGTGCCAGCAGCTTAGGGGTACGGGACTCTGGAAAGTACTTC.

This clonotype was seen more than once but under ten times. The CDR3 nucleotides are TGTGCCAGCAGTCAAGGGGGCTTGTCTGGAAACACCATATATTTT. Protein: CASSQGGLSGNTIYF. The chain is built from TRBV2 and TRBJ1-3, with 7 positions matching TRBD1. Trimming took 5 bases from V and 1 from J; bases not matched to a gene: 5. CDR1 and CDR2 (germline): SNHLY, FYNNEI. CDR3 length equals 15 residues.

The CDR3: CASSARQVHAYQETQYF. CDR3 DNA: TGTGCCAGCAGCGCGAGACAGGTTCACGCGTACCAAGAGACCCAGTACTTC. The V gene is TRBV7-9, the J gene TRBJ2-5, with D possibly matching TRBD1 (6 bases). This CDR3 comprises 17 residues. Trimming left V 5 bases short and J 0 bases short, with 19 bases between. Germline lookup yields CDR1 SEHNR and CDR2 FQNEAQ (reference sequence).

The chain links TRBV5-6 to TRBJ1-6, with a tentative D call TRBD1 (5 bases). The CDR3 is 16 residues long. With 1 base removed from V and 10 bases from J, the gap between germline ends came to 18 bases. Germline values: CDR1 SGHDT, CDR2 YYEEEE. For the CDR3, the DNA is TGTGCCAGCAGCTTGTATGAGGGACCAAGCAGGTCACCCCTCCACTTT. This sequence encodes CASSLYEGPSRSPLHF.

This clonotype was observed a few times. V gene TRBV28 combines with J gene TRBJ2-1; D might be TRBD1 (6 bases). V was trimmed by 4 bases and J by 6 bases, leaving 19 bases between them. Germline assignment: CDR1 MDHEN and CDR2 SYDVKM. This CDR3 is 16 amino acids long. CDR3 nucleotide sequence: TGTGCCAGCAGTTCCCCCCACCAACAGGGAAGCAATGAGCAGTTCTTC. Protein sequence: CASSSPHQQGSNEQFF.

The rearrangement joins TRBV7-2 to TRBJ2-1; D is undetermined. V lost 5 bases, J lost 8 bases, and 10 bases lay in between. CDR1 and CDR2 (germline): SGHTA, FQGNSA. There are 12 residues in the CDR3. The CDR3 region has the DNA TGTGCCAGCAGCCGAATTTGGGATGAGCAGTTCTTC. Its translation: CASSRIWDEQFF.

This clonotype was counted a single time. The chain combines TRBV18 with TRBJ2-2; TRBD1 or TRBD2 may be the D gene (5 bases each). The CDR3 is 17 amino acids. From germline, CDR1 is KGHSH and CDR2 LQKENI. Deletions cut 2 bases from V and 6 bases from J, with 19 bases between. The CDR3 protein is CASSPRFGEGKSGELFF. The CDR3 nucleotides are TGTGCCAGCTCACCAAGATTTGGAGAGGGGAAATCCGGGGAGCTGTTTTTT.

The chain has TRBV20-1 and TRBJ1-6; 9 nucleotides match TRBD1. Unmatched junction bases numbered 14, after V lost 6 bases and J lost 11 bases. Germline assignment: CDR1 DFQATT and CDR2 SNEGSKA (reference sequence). This CDR3 has 15 amino acids. CDR3 in DNA: TGCAGTGCCGTCAGCTCCGGGACAGGGAAGACACCCCTCCACTTT. Its protein product is CSAVSSGTGKTPLHF.

The V call is TRBV7-9, the J call TRBJ1-4, with unresolved D. The CDR3 has 16 amino acids. Trimming stripped 2 bases from V and 8 bases from J, with 18 bases between. CDR1 and CDR2 from the germline V gene are SEHNR and FQNEAQ (reference sequence). CDR3 in DNA: TGTGCCAGCAGCTTATGGGGTGGGGTATTGGACGAAAAACTGTTTTTT. This sequence encodes CASSLWGGVLDEKLFF.

This clonotype was counted between two and nine times. This rearrangement joins TRBV6-2 or TRBV6-3 to TRBJ2-5; D unresolved. CDR1 MNHEY and CDR2 SVGEGT come from the germline V gene. The CDR3 spans 14 residues. V was clipped by 0 bases and J by 2 bases, with 7 bases between them. The CDR3 bases are TGTGCCAGCAGTTACTCCGAGTCTCAAGAGACCCAGTACTTC. It is translated as CASSYSESQETQYF.

This clonotype has ten or more counts. The chain employs TRBV5-1 and TRBJ2-2; D is uncertain. Trimming removed 1 base at V and 3 bases at J, with 7 bases between. From germline, CDR1 is SGHRS and CDR2 YFSETQ. The length of the CDR3 is 14 residues. The CDR3 here is CASSLLTDTGELFF. As DNA, the CDR3 is TGCGCCAGCAGCTTGCTTACGGACACCGGGGAGCTGTTTTTT.

This clonotype appeared many times. The chain recombines TRBV7-6 with TRBJ2-7; tentatively, D is TRBD2 (5 bases). Germline CDR1 and CDR2: SGHVS and FNYEAQ. CDR3 size: 13 residues. V shed 6 bases and J shed 2 bases, with 11 bases lying between them. CDR3 sequence: CASSGLATYEQYF. CDR3 DNA sequence: TGTGCCAGCAGTGGGCTAGCTACCTACGAGCAGTACTTC.

This clonotype was counted a few times. The chain has TRBV11-2 and TRBJ2-5, with TRBD1 matching over 7 bases. The V gene end was trimmed by 5 bases and the J gene end by 0 bases; junction bases not matched to a gene: 9. CDR3 length: 16 residues. From germline, CDR1 is SGHAT and CDR2 FQNNGV. This CDR3 reads CASSRRDSRYQETQYF. The DNA for the CDR3 is TGTGCCAGCAGCAGAAGGGACAGTCGGTACCAAGAGACCCAGTACTTC.

V usage is TRBV15 and J usage is TRBJ2-1, with D uncertain. Trimming took off 5 bases at V and 16 bases at J, with 27 bases between the two ends. This CDR3 is built from 15 residues. Germline V gene sequence: CDR1 LNHNV, CDR2 YYDKDF (reference sequence). CDR3 loop: CATSRQKSPEALSFF. In DNA form, the CDR3 reads TGTGCCACCAGCCGACAAAAATCCCCCGAGGCGTTATCATTCTTC.

This clonotype was detected a few times. V is TRBV5-6 and J is TRBJ2-2, with 12 bases that match TRBD2. Germline lookup yields CDR1 SGHDT and CDR2 YYEEEE. V trimming: 3 bases; J trimming: 5 bases; junction bases outside the gene matches: 5. This CDR3 is 16 amino acids long. The CDR3 sequence is CASSSWTSGITGELFF. Here the CDR3 DNA reads TGTGCCAGCAGCTCCTGGACTAGCGGGATTACCGGGGAGCTGTTTTTT.

This chain connects TRBV9 to TRBJ2-3; D is uncertain. Germline-derived CDR1 and CDR2 are SGDLS and YYNGEE. The CDR3 is 14 residues long. V lost 3 bases to trimming and J lost 0 bases, with 8 bases between them. The chain's CDR3 is CASSARSSTDTQYF. The CDR3 DNA reads as TGTGCCAGCAGCGCCCGGTCTAGCACAGATACGCAGTATTTT.

The chain carries TRBV7-2 and TRBJ2-1; D possibly corresponds to TRBD1 (5 bases). Trimming removed 6 bases at V and 2 bases at J, with 14 bases between. This CDR3 contains 15 residues. Germline V lookup: CDR1 SGHTA, CDR2 FQGNSA. The CDR3 DNA sequence: TGTGCCAGCAGGGCCACGGACACCGCCTACAATGAGCAGTTCTTC. This sequence encodes CASRATDTAYNEQFF.

The J gene is TRBJ2-2, the V gene TRBV5-1, with D perhaps given as TRBD1 or TRBD2 (6 bases each). Germline values: CDR1 SGHRS, CDR2 YFSETQ. Trimming took off 4 bases at V and 3 bases at J, with 16 bases between the two ends. The CDR3 is 16 amino acids. The DNA of the CDR3 is TGCGCCAGCAGCGACGGGGGTACAGGGTACACCGGGGAGCTGTTTTTT. Its protein is CASSDGGTGYTGELFF.

A few counts support this clonotype. CDR3 in amino acids: CASSLGATYEQYF. The CDR3 bases are TGTGCCAGCAGCTTAGGGGCCACATACGAGCAGTACTTC. The rearrangement uses TRBV7-2 and TRBJ2-7, with D unclear. The ends were cut back, 1 base at V and 4 bases at J, with 8 bases in the middle. The CDR3 spans 13 residues. Per germline, CDR1 SGHTA and CDR2 FQGNSA.

The chain is built from TRBV3-1 and TRBJ1-6; D not resolved. Per the germline V gene, CDR1 is LGHDT and CDR2 is YNNKEL (reference sequence). CDR3 length equals 12 residues. Deletions cut 7 bases from V and 6 bases from J, with 7 bases between. CDR3 amino acids: CASNLPNSPLHF. The CDR3 DNA is TGTGCCAGCAACCTACCTAATTCACCCCTCCACTTT.

The chain links TRBV7-6 to TRBJ2-7, with D possibly being TRBD2 (6 bases). The length of the CDR3 is 15 residues. CDR1 and CDR2 from the germline V gene are SGHVS and FNYEAQ. Trimming took 1 base from V and 2 from J, leaving 12 bases between them. CDR3 amino acids: CASSLESGEAYEQYF. The CDR3 bases are TGTGCCAGCAGCTTAGAGAGTGGGGAGGCCTACGAGCAGTACTTC.

Turning to this clonotype: An end of the junction differs from the germline gene, which may be a read error. This rearrangement joins TRBV7-9 to TRBJ2-5; possibly TRBD1 for D (5 bases). CDR1 is SEHNR and CDR2 is FQNEAQ in the germline V gene (reference sequence). This CDR3 contains 16 residues. DNA of the CDR3: TGTGCCAGCAGCCTGCCTCGATGGGGCCACCAAGAAACCCAGTACTTC. Translation gives CASSLPRWGHQETQYF.